The sequence of this T cell receptor beta chain was determined in a study of vaccination and CD4 T cells after COVID-19. Whole-study context: Overlapping peptides covering the spike proteins of SARS-CoV-2, HCoV-NL63, HCoV-OC43 and HCoV-229E were added to stimulate cells. Overall study results and limits: Post-vaccination, and not before, a median approximately 89% of reactive clones appeared in convalescent patients.

The treatment: 10-day PBMC culture with coronavirus spike peptide pools or control peptides (ViraFEST assay). The authors swapped half the medium for fresh IL-2 medium on days 3 and 7. CDR1 and CDR2 from the germline V gene are DFQATT and SNEGSKA (reference sequence). The CDR3 length is 15 residues. V was cut by 3 bases and J by 4 bases, with 18 bases left in between. The Oncomine TCR Beta short-read assay was applied to DNA of cultured CD4+ T cells. Investigators obtained genomic DNA by extraction from cultured CD4+ T cells. Each CDR3 protein gets one entry after TCRdb re-called the PCR reads with MiXCR. The sample lists approximately 23,000 distinct CDR3 sequences; approximately 30% were seen once. Notes on this clonotype: What it binds is unknown.

The origin of this receptor is a human donor with COVID-19. V gene TRBV20-1 combines with J gene TRBJ2-5, with D possibly matching TRBD1 (5 bases). Source material: cultured CD4+ T cells from blood. CDR3 loop: CSASGAAPGGETQYF. CDR3 DNA: TGCAGTGCTAGTGGGGCGGCCCCGGGCGGAGAGACCCAGTACTTC.